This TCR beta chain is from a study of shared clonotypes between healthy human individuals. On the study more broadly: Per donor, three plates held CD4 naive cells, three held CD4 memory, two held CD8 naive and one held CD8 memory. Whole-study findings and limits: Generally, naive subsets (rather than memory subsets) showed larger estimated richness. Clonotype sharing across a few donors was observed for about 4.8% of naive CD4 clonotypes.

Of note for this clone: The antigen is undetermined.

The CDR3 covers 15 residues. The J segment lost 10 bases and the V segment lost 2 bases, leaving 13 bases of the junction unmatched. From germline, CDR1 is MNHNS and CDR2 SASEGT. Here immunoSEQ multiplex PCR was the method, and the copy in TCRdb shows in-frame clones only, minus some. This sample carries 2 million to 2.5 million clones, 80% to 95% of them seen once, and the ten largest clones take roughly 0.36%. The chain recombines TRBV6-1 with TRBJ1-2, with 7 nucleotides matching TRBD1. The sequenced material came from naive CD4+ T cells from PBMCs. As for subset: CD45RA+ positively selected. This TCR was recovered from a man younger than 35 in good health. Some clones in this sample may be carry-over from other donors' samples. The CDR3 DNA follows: TGTGCCAGCAGTGAAAGGATGAGGGGGCAGGGACCCTACACCTTC. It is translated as CASSERMRGQGPYTF.